The 12 T cell receptor beta chains given below trace back to one sample, sequenced in a study of blood T cell repertoires in COVID-19. The assay was immunoSEQ multiplex PCR, and TCRdb's table has in-frame clones only and misses some. The table includes about 26,000 clones, around 90% detected once. Sequencing was carried out using peripheral blood. The receptor source for this set is a man between 65 and 85 years old with acute or convalescent COVID-19.

The chain combines TRBV7-9 with TRBJ1-1; possible D gene TRBD1, 6 bases. Trimming left V 4 bases short and J 1 base short, with 19 bases between. The CDR3 extends over 17 amino acids. CDR1 is SEHNR and CDR2 is FQNEAQ in the germline V gene (reference sequence). CDR3 loop: CASSSPKGGAQNTEAFF. In DNA, the CDR3 is TGTGCCAGCAGCTCCCCCAAGGGGGGGGCGCAGAACACTGAAGCTTTCTTT.

The chain combines TRBV7-9 with TRBJ1-5; 7 bases fit TRBD1. J was trimmed by 5 bases and V by 5 bases; bases with no gene match: 6. Germline V lookup: CDR1 SEHNR, CDR2 FQNEAQ (reference sequence). The CDR3 runs to 14 residues. CDR3 loop: CASSRDSPYQPQHF. The CDR3 DNA follows: TGTGCCAGCAGCCGGGACAGTCCCTATCAGCCCCAGCATTTT.

CDR3 DNA: TGTGCCAGCAGACAGGGGAACTATGGCTACACCTTC. Translated, it gives CASRQGNYGYTF. The chain couples TRBV7-2 to TRBJ1-2; TRBD1 agrees at 7 bases. The V and J ends lost 6 bases and 2 bases, in that order; junction bases with no gene match: 0. The CDR3 has 12 residues. The germline V gene has CDR1 SGHTA and CDR2 FQGNSA.

The chain uses TRBV3-1 (or the pseudogene TRBV3-2) and TRBJ2-7, with TRBD1 matching 9 bases. V lost 0 bases and J lost 3; bases outside the gene matches: 3. The CDR3 runs to 15 residues. Germline V gene data show CDR1 as LGHDT and CDR2 as YNNKEL (reference sequence). This chain's CDR3 is CASSQDETGGYEQYF. CDR3 coding DNA: TGTGCCAGCAGCCAAGATGAGACAGGGGGCTACGAGCAGTACTTC.

V usage is TRBV29-1 and J usage is TRBJ2-7, with D tentatively TRBD1 (5 bases). V lost 4 bases to trimming and J lost 1 base, with 8 bases between them. The germline gives CDR1 SQVTM, CDR2 ANQGSEA. This CDR3 has 12 residues. DNA for the CDR3: TGCAGCGTTGGGGGCCTTTCCTACGAGCAGTACTTC. Its translation is CSVGGLSYEQYF.

The V call is TRBV7-2, the J call TRBJ1-2; D gene unclear. Deletions cut 5 bases from V and 0 bases from J, with 13 bases between. The CDR3 has 15 amino acids. The germline V gene encodes CDR1 SGHTA and CDR2 FQGNSA. DNA of the CDR3: TGTGCCAGCAGCCCAGAGGCACGAACTAACTATGGCTACACCTTC. Translated: CASSPEARTNYGYTF.

V gene TRBV21-1 combines with J gene TRBJ2-7; the table gives TRBD1 as D, unverified against the DNA. TRBV21-1 is classified as a pseudogene. The CDR3 is made up of 16 amino acids. In DNA, the CDR3 is TGTGCCAGCAGCAAAAAGGGACAGGGTTTAGCTGGCGAGCAGTACTTC. Its translation: CASSKKGQGLAGEQYF.

The chain recombines TRBV29-1 with TRBJ2-1; TRBD2 is a possible D gene (5 bases). Germline V gene data show CDR1 as SQVTM and CDR2 as ANQGSEA. The CDR3 consists of 15 residues. Trimming shortened V by 4 bases and J by 2 bases, and 15 bases separated the two germline ends. The CDR3 loop reads CSVASGFTTYNEQFF. CDR3 coding DNA: TGCAGCGTTGCGTCGGGGTTCACAACCTACAATGAGCAGTTCTTC.

V gene TRBV28 combines with J gene TRBJ1-4; tentatively, D is TRBD1 (5 bases). V lost 8 bases and J lost 1, with 20 bases in between. CDR3 size: 17 residues. Germline V gives CDR1 MDHEN, CDR2 SYDVKM. The CDR3 is CASGLGRAVLTNEKLFF. In DNA, the CDR3 is TGTGCCAGCGGGCTGGGCAGGGCGGTGTTAACTAATGAAAAACTGTTTTTT.

The chain links TRBV20-1 to TRBJ2-1; D is perhaps TRBD2 (7 bases). CDR1 DFQATT and CDR2 SNEGSKA come from the germline V gene (reference sequence). The CDR3 loop spans 16 amino acids. Trimming took off 3 bases at V and 5 bases at J, with 20 bases between the two ends. CDR3: CSASLRGGEWNNEQFF. The CDR3 DNA follows: TGCAGTGCTAGTCTTAGGGGGGGGGAGTGGAACAATGAGCAGTTCTTC.

V gene TRBV5-1 combines with J gene TRBJ2-3; no definite D call. This CDR3 region has 12 residues. Germline V gene sequence: CDR1 SGHRS, CDR2 YFSETQ. Trimming shortened V by 2 bases and J by 2 bases, and 3 bases separated the two germline ends. The chain's CDR3 is CASSFSTDTQYF. The CDR3 DNA follows: TGCGCCAGCAGCTTCTCCACAGATACGCAGTATTTT.

This clone was counted a few times. The rearrangement links TRBV29-1 to TRBJ2-2, with 16 nucleotides matching TRBD2. The junction had 8 bases not matched to a gene; V was cut back by 6 bases and J by 4 bases. CDR1 and CDR2 (germline): SQVTM, ANQGSEA. The CDR3 totals 17 residues. Here the CDR3 reads CSVAGTSGRVSTGELFF. The CDR3 DNA sequence: TGCAGCGTCGCCGGGACTAGCGGGAGGGTTTCCACCGGGGAGCTGTTTTTT.